This T cell receptor (beta chain) derives from a study of T cells in Graves' hyperthyroidism and ophthalmopathy. The CDR3 contains 17 residues. J gave up 2 bases and V 6 bases, and 8 bases lay outside the gene matches. The germline V gene encodes CDR1 MRHNA and CDR2 SNTAGT. Amplification targeted TCR beta CDR3 regions from RNA transcripts. The primer set for the first-round RT-PCR of the TCR CDR3 was HTBI. TCRdb fed the multiplex PCR reads into MiXCR, producing one record per CDR3 protein. Among some 370,000 distinct CDR3 sequences listed, over 12% were seen once. Material: blood. The chain is built from TRBV6-4 and TRBJ2-2; 11 bases agree with TRBD2. The sequence was obtained from a man aged 45-60 years with Graves' ophthalmopathy. CDR3 protein: CASSVLLAGVNTGELFF. CDR3 sequence (DNA): TGTGCCAGCAGCGTGCTACTAGCGGGAGTAAACACCGGGGAGCTGTTTTTT.